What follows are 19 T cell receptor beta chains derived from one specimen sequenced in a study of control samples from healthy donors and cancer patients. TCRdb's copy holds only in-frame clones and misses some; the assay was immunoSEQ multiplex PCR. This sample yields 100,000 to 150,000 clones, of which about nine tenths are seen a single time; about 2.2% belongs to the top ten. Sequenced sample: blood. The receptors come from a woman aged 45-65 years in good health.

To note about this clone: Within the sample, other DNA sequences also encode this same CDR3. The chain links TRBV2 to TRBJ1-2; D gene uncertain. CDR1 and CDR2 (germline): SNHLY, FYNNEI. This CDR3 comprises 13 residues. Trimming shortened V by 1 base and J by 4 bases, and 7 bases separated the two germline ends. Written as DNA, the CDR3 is TGTGCCAGCAGTGAAGGAACAGCCTATGGCTACACCTTC. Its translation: CASSEGTAYGYTF.

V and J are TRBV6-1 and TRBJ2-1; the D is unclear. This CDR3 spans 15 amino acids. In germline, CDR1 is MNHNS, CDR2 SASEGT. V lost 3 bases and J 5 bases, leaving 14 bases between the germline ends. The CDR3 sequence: CASSDVPRVNNEQFF. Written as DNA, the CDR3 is TGTGCCAGCAGTGACGTCCCCCGGGTTAACAATGAGCAGTTCTTC.

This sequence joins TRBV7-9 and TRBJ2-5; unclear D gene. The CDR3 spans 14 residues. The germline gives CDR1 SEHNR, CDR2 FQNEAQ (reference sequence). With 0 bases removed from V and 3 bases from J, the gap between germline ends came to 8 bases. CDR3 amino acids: CASSLAARKETQYF. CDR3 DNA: TGTGCCAGCAGCTTAGCCGCTAGAAAAGAGACCCAGTACTTC.

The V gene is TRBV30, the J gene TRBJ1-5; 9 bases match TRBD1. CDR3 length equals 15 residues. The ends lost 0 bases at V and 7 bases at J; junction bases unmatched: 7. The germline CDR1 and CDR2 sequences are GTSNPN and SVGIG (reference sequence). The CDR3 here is CAWSVRQGVSQPQHF. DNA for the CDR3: TGTGCCTGGAGTGTACGACAGGGGGTAAGCCAGCCCCAGCATTTT. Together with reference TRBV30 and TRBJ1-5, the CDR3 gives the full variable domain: SQTIHQWPATLVQPVGSPLSLECTVEGTSNPNLYWYRQAAGRGLQLLFYSVGIGQISSEVPQNLSASRPQDRQFILSSKKLLLSDSGFYLCAWSVRQGVSQPQHFGDGTRLSIL.

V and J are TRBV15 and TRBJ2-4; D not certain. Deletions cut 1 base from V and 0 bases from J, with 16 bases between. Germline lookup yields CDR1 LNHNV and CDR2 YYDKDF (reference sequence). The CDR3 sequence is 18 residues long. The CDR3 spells CATSRAGDRWLAKNIQYF. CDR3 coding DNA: TGTGCCACCAGCAGAGCTGGCGACCGATGGCTAGCCAAAAACATTCAGTACTTC.

In DNA form, the CDR3 reads TGTGCCAGTAGTATTCGTGGAGAGGAAGCTTTCTTT. It codes for CASSIRGEEAFF. The rearrangement joins TRBV19 to TRBJ1-1; no firm D call. V was pared by 3 bases and J by 8 bases, with 10 bases between. Germline loops: CDR1 LNHDA, CDR2 SQIVND (reference sequence). The CDR3 length is 12 residues.

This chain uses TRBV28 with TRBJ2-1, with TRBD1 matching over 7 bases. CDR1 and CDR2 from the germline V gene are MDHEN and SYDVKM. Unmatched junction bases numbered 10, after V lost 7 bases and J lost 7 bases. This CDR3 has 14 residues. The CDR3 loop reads CASIEDRAMNEQFF. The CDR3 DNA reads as TGTGCCAGCATCGAAGACAGGGCTATGAATGAGCAGTTCTTC. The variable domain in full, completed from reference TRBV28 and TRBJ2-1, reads DVKVTQSSRYLVKRTGEKVFLECVQDMDHENMFWYRQDPGLGLRLIYFSYDVKMKEKGDIPEGYSVSREKKERFSLILESASTNQTSMYLCASIEDRAMNEQFFGPGTRLTVL.

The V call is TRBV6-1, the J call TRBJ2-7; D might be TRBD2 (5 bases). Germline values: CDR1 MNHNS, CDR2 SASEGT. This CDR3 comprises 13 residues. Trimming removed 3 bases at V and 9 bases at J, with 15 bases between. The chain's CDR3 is CASSDPGLAGQYF. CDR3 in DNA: TGTGCCAGCAGTGACCCCGGATTGGCGGGGCAGTACTTC.

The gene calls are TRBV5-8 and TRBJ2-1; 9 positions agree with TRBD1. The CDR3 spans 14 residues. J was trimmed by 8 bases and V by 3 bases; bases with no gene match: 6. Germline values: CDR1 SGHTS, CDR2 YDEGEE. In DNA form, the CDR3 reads TGTGCCAGCAGCTCCGGGACAGGGTTTGATGAGCAGTTCTTC. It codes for CASSSGTGFDEQFF.

The CDR3 loop reads CASSLDWGNEKLFF. CDR3 nucleotide sequence: TGTGCCAGCAGTTTAGACTGGGGTAATGAAAAACTGTTTTTT. The chain has TRBV6-5 and TRBJ1-4; D gene uncertain. The V end lost 4 bases, the J end lost 4 bases, and 10 bases lay between the germline ends. The germline V gene encodes CDR1 MNHEY and CDR2 SVGAGI. This CDR3 spans 14 amino acids.

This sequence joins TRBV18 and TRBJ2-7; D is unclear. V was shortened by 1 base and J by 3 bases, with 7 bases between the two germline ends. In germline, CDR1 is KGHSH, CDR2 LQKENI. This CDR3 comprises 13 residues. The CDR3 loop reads CASSPHGGYEQYF. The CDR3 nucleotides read TGTGCCAGCTCACCACACGGCGGCTACGAGCAGTACTTC.

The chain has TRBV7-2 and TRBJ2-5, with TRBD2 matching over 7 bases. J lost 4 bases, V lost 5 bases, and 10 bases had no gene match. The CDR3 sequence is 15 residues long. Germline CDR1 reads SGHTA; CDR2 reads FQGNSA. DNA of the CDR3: TGTGCCAGCAGCCTTTGGACTAGACCAATAGAGACCCAGTACTTC. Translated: CASSLWTRPIETQYF.

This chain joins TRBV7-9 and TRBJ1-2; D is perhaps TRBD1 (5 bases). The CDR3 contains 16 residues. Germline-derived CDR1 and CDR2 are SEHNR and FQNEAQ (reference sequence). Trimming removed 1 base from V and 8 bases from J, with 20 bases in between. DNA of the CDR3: TGTGCCAGCAGCTTAGTCCCCGGGGGTAGCTCGGTGGGCTACACCTTC. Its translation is CASSLVPGGSSVGYTF.

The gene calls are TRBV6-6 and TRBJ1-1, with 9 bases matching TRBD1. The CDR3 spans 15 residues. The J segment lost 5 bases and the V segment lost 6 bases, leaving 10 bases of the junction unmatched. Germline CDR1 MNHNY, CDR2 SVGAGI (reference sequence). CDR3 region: CASRKYPTGGTEAFF. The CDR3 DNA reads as TGTGCCAGCAGAAAATACCCGACAGGGGGTACTGAAGCTTTCTTT.

CDR3: CASKGLAGLEQYF. In DNA form, the CDR3 reads TGTGCCAGCAAGGGACTAGCGGGATTAGAGCAGTACTTC. The genes are TRBV2 and TRBJ2-7, with 13 bases matching TRBD2. This CDR3 comprises 13 residues. Germline assignment: CDR1 SNHLY and CDR2 FYNNEI. The V gene end was trimmed by 7 bases and the J gene end by 7 bases; junction bases not matched to a gene: 4.

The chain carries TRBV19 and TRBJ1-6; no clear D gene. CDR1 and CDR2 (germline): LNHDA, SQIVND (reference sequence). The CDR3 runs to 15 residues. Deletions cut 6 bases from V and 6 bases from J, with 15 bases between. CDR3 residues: CASRVRATTNSPLHF. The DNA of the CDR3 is TGTGCCAGTAGGGTCCGGGCCACAACTAATTCACCCCTCCACTTT.

CDR3 amino acids: CASSQGSQVRNTIYF. CDR3 sequence (DNA): TGTGCCAGCAGCCAGGGTTCACAGGTGCGAAACACCATATATTTT. The chain recombines TRBV3-1 (or the pseudogene TRBV3-2) with TRBJ1-3; D may be TRBD1 (5 bases). The CDR3 sequence is 15 residues long. Trimming removed 3 bases at V and 5 bases at J, with 14 bases between. The V gene's germline CDR1 is LGHDT and CDR2 YNNKEL (reference sequence).

The CDR3 protein is CASRTSSGAIQETQYF. For the CDR3, the DNA is TGCGCCAGCAGAACATCTAGCGGAGCGATACAAGAGACCCAGTACTTC. J is TRBJ2-5 and V is TRBV5-1; 7 bases are a match to TRBD2. Germline trimming cut 5 bases from V and 2 bases from J; bases unmatched to any gene: 12. There are 16 residues in the CDR3. CDR1 is SGHRS and CDR2 is YFSETQ in the germline V gene.

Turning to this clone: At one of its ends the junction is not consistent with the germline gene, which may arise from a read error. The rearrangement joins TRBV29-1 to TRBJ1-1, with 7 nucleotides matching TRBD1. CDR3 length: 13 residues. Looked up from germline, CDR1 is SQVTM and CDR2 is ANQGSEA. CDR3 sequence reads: CIVRTGGTTEAFF. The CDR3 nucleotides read TGCATCGTTCGGACAGGAGGGACCACTGAAGCTTTCTTT.